This T cell receptor (beta chain) was documented in a study of CD8 T cells in ankylosing spondylitis. The V gene lost 11 bases and the J gene lost 0 bases, with 10 bases spanning the gap. CDR3 length: 13 amino acids. This clonotype was observed a handful of times. TCRdb passed the 5' RACE reads through MiXCR, listing each CDR3 protein once. The table shows around 250,000 distinct CDR3 sequences, with roughly 32% occurring only once. The sequencing sample was made of blood, either unsorted or a sorted T cell fraction (not recorded which). This chain links TRBV12-3 or TRBV12-4 with TRBJ1-4; no reliable D call. The clonotype was recovered from a male donor with ankylosing spondylitis or in good health (not recorded which). CDR3 sequence (DNA): TGTGCCGGGAGCTCTGCAACTAATGAAAAACTGTTTTTT. This sequence encodes CAGSSATNEKLFF.